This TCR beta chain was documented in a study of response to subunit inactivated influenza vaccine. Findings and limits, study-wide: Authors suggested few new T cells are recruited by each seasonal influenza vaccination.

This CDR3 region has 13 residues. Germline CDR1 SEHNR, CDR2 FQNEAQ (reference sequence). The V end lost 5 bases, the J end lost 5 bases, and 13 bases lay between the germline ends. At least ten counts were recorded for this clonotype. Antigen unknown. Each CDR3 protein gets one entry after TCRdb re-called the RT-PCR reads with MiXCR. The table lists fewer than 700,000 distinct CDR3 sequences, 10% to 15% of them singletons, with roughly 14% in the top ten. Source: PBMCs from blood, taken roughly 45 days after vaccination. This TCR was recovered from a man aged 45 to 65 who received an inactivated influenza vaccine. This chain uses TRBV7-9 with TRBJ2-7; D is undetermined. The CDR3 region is CASSTKGPNEQYF. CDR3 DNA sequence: TGTGCCAGCAGCACCAAGGGCCCGAACGAGCAGTACTTC.